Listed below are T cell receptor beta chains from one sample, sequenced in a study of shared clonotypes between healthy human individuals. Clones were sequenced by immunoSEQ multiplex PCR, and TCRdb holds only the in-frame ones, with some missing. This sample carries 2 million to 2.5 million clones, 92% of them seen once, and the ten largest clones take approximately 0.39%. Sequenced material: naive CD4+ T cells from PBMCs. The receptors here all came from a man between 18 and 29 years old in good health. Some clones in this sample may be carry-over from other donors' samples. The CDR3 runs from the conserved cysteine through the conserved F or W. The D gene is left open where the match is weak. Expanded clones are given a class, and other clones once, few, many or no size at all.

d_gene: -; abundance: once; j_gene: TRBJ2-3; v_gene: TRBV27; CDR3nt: TGTGCCAGCAGTTTATCCGTCCCGAGGGGTTGGGACACAGATACGCAGTATTTT; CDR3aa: CASSLSVPRGWDTDTQYF
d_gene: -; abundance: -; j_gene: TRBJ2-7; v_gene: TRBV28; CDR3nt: TGTGCCAGCAGCCGGACACCAACCTACGAGCAGTACTTC; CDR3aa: CASSRTPTYEQYF
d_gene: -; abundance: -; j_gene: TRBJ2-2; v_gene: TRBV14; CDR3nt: TGTGCCAGCAGCCAAGAGGGGGTGGGCCGGGAGCTGTTTTTT; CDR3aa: CASSQEGVGRELFF
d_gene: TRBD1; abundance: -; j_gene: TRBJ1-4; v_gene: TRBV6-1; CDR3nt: TGTGCCAGCAGTGAAGATTTGGGCAGGGGGACTAATGAAAAACTGTTTTTT; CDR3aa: CASSEDLGRGTNEKLFF
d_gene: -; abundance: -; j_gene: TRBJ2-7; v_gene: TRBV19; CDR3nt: TGTGCCAGTAGTATGGAAAGCGGCAGGTCCTACGAGCAGTACTTC; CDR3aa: CASSMESGRSYEQYF
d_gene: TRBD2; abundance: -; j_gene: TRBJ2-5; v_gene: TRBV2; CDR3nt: TGTGCCAGCAGTGGAGGGACTAGCGTGGCGGAGACCCAGTACTTC; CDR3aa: CASSGGTSVAETQYF
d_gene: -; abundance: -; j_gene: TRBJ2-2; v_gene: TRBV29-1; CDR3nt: TGCAGCGTTTTTGGACACCTCACCGGGGAGCTGTTTTTT; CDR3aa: CSVFGHLTGELFF
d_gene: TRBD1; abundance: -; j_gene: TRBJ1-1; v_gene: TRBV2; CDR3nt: TGTGCCAGCAGACAAGACAGGGAGTACACTGAAGCTTTCTTT; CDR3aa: CASRQDREYTEAFF
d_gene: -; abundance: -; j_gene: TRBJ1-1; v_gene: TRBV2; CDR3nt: TGTGCCAGCAGGTTCGCAGTTCACACTGCTGAAGCTTTCTTT; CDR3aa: CASRFAVHTAEAFF
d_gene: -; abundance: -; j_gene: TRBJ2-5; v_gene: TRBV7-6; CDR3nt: TGTGCCAGCAGCTTAGGCTCTTGGGAGACCCAGTACTTC; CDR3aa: CASSLGSWETQYF
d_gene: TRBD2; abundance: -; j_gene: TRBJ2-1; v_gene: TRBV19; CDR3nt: TGTGCCAGTAGTATGCGTACTAGCGGCTGGGACTACAATGAGCAGTTCTTC; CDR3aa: CASSMRTSGWDYNEQFF
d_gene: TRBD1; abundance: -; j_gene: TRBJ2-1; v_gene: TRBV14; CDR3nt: TGTGCCAGCAGCCGGTACCGGGACAGAGAGTACAATGAGCAGTTCTTC; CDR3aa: CASSRYRDREYNEQFF
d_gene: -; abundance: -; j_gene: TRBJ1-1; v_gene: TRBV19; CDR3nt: TGTGCCAGTAGTATCGGGATGAACACTGAAGCTTTCTTT; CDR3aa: CASSIGMNTEAFF
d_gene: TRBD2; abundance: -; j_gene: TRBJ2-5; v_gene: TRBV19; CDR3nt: TGTGCCAGTAGGGCCTCTAGCGGGAGGGAGACCCAGTACTTC; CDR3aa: CASRASSGRETQYF
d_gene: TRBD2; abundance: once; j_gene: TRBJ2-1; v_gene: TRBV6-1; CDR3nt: TGTGCCAGCAGTGAAGATGGGAGGGACAATGAGCAGTTCTTC; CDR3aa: CASSEDGRDNEQFF
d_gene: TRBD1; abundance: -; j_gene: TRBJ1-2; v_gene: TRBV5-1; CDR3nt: TGCGCCAGCAGCTCTGAGACAGGGATGGGCTACACCTTC; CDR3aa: CASSSETGMGYTF
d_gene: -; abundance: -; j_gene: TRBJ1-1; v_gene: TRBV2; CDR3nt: TGTGCCAGCAGGGATCAGGGGAACACTGAAGCTTTCTTT; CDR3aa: CASRDQGNTEAFF
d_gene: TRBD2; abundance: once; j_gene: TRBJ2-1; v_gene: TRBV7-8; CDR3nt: TGTGCCAGCAGCCAACCACTAGCGGGAGATTCCTACAATGAGCAGTTCTTC; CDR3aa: CASSQPLAGDSYNEQFF
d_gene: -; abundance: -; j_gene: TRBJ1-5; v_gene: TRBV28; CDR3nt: TGTGCCAGCAGTAGAGGGGGGCCTAATCAGCCCCAGCATTTT; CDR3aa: CASSRGGPNQPQHF
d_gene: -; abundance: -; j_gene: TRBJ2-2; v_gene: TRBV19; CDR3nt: TGTGCCAGTAATGGCCCCGGGGCCCCGAACACCGGGGAGCTGTTTTTT; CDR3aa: CASNGPGAPNTGELFF
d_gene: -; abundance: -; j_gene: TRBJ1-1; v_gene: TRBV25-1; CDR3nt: TGTGCCAGCAGTGATCGGAGGGTTAGGAACACTGAAGCTTTCTTT; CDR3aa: CASSDRRVRNTEAFF
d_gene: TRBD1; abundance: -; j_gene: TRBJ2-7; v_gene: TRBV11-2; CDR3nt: TGTGCCAGCAGCTTAGTCCGGGACAGGGTAGCCGGGCAGTACTTC; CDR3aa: CASSLVRDRVAGQYF
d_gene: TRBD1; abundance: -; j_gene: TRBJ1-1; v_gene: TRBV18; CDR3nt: TGTGCCAGCTCACTCCTACAGGGGGCTGGCACTGAAGCTTTCTTT; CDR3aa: CASSLLQGAGTEAFF
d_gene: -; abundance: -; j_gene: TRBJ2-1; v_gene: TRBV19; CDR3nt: TGTGCCAGTATTGGTAGCCACTTATCCTACAATGAGCAGTTCTTC; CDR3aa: CASIGSHLSYNEQFF
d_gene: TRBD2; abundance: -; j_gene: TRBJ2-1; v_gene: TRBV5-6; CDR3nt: TGTGCCAGCAGCCGCCGACTAGCGGGAGCGGATGAGCAGTTCTTC; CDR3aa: CASSRRLAGADEQFF
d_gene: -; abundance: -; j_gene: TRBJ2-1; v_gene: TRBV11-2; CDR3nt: TGTGCCAGCAGCTTAGACGGCGGAGAGCAGTTCTTC; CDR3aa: CASSLDGGEQFF
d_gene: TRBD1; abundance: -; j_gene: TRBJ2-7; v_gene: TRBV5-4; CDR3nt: TGTGCCAGCAGCTTTGACAGGGTACCATACGAGCAGTACTTC; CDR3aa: CASSFDRVPYEQYF
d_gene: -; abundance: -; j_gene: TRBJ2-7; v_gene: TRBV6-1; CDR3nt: TGTGCCAGCAGGGAAGCGGGCATCGGGTACGAGCAGTACTTC; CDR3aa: CASREAGIGYEQYF
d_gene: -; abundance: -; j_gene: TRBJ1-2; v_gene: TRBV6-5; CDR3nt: TGTGCCAGCAGTTCTACCCGGGACGGCTACACCTTC; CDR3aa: CASSSTRDGYTF